This TCR beta chain was recovered during a study of cytomegalovirus exposure and HLA in healthy donors. Study background: Samples from HLA-typed donors yielded 65 million to 85 million unique TCRs in an early data release.

There were likely unrecorded immune exposures, though donors were nominally healthy when sampled. V was pared by 7 bases and J by 0 bases, with 16 bases between. Per germline, CDR1 MGHRA and CDR2 YSYEKL. The CDR3 loop spans 16 amino acids. The PCR made use of 60 Vbeta and 13 Jbeta primers. Generated by immunoSEQ multiplex PCR, the TCRdb table keeps only in-frame clones and is missing some. Altogether about 170,000 clones are present, 82% being singletons, with the ten largest covering roughly 1.6%. Sequencing was done on a sample of PBMCs. The sequence was obtained from a girl aged 10 to 17 in good health and CMV-seropositive. The chain has TRBV4-1 and TRBJ1-3, with no clear D. The CDR3 DNA sequence: TGCGCCAGCACCTACCAAACTACGGACTCTGGAAACACCATATATTTT. It encodes CASTYQTTDSGNTIYF.